This T cell receptor beta chain was found in a study of PD-1 and CTLA-4 blockade in melanoma. Assay: immunoSEQ multiplex PCR; the TCRdb copy retains only in-frame clones and omits some. The repertoire holds approximately 17,000 clones, with around 70% as singletons. The CDR3 spans 15 residues. CDR1 and CDR2 (germline): MGHDK, SYGVNS. The V end was cut by 3 bases, the J end by 7 bases, with 15 bases between. This sequence was found in a human donor with melanoma. V gene TRBV25-1 combines with J gene TRBJ1-4; a weak D match, TRBD1 (5 bases). The sample consisted of CD8+ T cells from peripheral blood, taken before anti-PD-1 treatment. In DNA form, the CDR3 reads TGTGCCAGCAGTGAGGCCGGGGGATGGGGTGAAAAACTGTTTTTT. It encodes CASSEAGGWGEKLFF.